The rows below give T cell receptor beta chains drawn from one sample of a study of OX40 agonist ivuxolimab in advanced cancers. Libraries were prepared by immunoSEQ multiplex PCR; TCRdb keeps only in-frame clonotypes and omits some of them. The data hold around 80,000 clones, with approximately 80% observed a single time. The starting material was CD4+ or CD8+ T cells sorted from blood, obtained in a trial of the OX40 agonist ivuxolimab. These receptors were taken from an adult with an advanced solid tumor such as melanoma, head and neck, liver or kidney cancer. Each CDR3 is given with its conserved first and last residue. The D gene is left open where the match is weak. Only part of the rows carry a size: once, few, many, or a class if the clone is expanded.

clone_size	d_call	j_call	v_call	cdr3_nt	cdr3_aa
.	.	TRBJ1-1	TRBV6-1	TGTGCCAGCAGTGGACGCAGGGAGGGAAACACTGAAGCTTTCTTT	CASSGRREGNTEAFF
.	TRBD1	TRBJ2-2	TRBV27	TGTGCCAGCAGTAAAGACAGGGGGCGAGGCACCGGGGAGCTGTTTTTT	CASSKDRGRGTGELFF
.	TRBD1	TRBJ2-7	TRBV11-2	TGTGCCAGCAGCCAGAGGACAGGGGGCTACGAGCAGTACTTC	CASSQRTGGYEQYF
.	.	TRBJ2-7	TRBV11-2	TGTGCCAGCAGCTTAATTCAAGGCCCCGGGGCCTACGAGCAGTACTTC	CASSLIQGPGAYEQYF
.	.	TRBJ2-3	TRBV6-4	TGTGCCAGCAGCCGGGACGGTAGCACAGATACGCAGTATTTT	CASSRDGSTDTQYF
.	.	TRBJ1-5	TRBV2	TGTGCCAGCAGTGAACTTAGCTACAATCAGCCCCAGCATTTT	CASSELSYNQPQHF
few	TRBD2	TRBJ2-3	TRBV7-9	TGTGCCAGCAGCCGGACTAGCGGGAGCACAGATACGCAGTATTTT	CASSRTSGSTDTQYF
.	.	TRBJ1-1	TRBV19	TGTGCCAGTAGTACCGGGGGAGTTTGGAATACTGAAGCTTTCTTT	CASSTGGVWNTEAFF
.	.	TRBJ1-1	TRBV7-2	TGTGCCAGCAGCGTACAGGAGAACACTGAAGCTTTCTTT	CASSVQENTEAFF
.	.	TRBJ1-5	TRBV12-5	TGTGCTAGTGGCCCCCAGCATTTT	CASGPQHF
.	.	TRBJ1-2	TRBV7-2	TGTGCCAGCAGCTTAGTTCAGGGTAGGGGCTACACCTTC	CASSLVQGRGYTF
.	.	TRBJ2-3	TRBV14	TGTGCCAGCAGCCAAGGATGGACACCAAGCACAGATACGCAGTATTTT	CASSQGWTPSTDTQYF
few	.	TRBJ1-1	TRBV19	TGTGCCAGTAGTCTATCCGGGACCCAGAACACTGAAGCTTTCTTT	CASSLSGTQNTEAFF
.	.	TRBJ1-4	TRBV10-1	TGCGCCAGCTATAATGAAAAACTGTTTTTT	CASYNEKLFF
.	.	TRBJ1-2	TRBV28	TGTGCCAGCAGTCCTTCGCGCTACAGGGCCAGTCGCTACACCTTC	CASSPSRYRASRYTF
.	TRBD1	TRBJ1-2	TRBV7-2	TGTGCCAGCAGACAAGGGGGCCCGGCTAACTATGGCTACACCTTC	CASRQGGPANYGYTF
.	.	TRBJ1-6	TRBV28	TGTGCCAGCAGGAGTAATTCACCCCTCCACTTT	CASRSNSPLHF
.	.	TRBJ2-3	TRBV6-1	TGTGCCAGCAGAGGGTTGGGGGGCGCAACAGATACGCAGTATTTT	CASRGLGGATDTQYF
.	.	TRBJ1-4	TRBV30	TGTGCCTGGAGTGTAGGAGGCGGGGGGAAAGAAAAACTGTTTTTT	CAWSVGGGGKEKLFF
.	TRBD1	TRBJ2-5	TRBV28	TGTGCCAGCAGTTTAAATAGGGGGCCACAGACCCAGTACTTC	CASSLNRGPQTQYF
.	TRBD1	TRBJ1-2	TRBV27	TGTGCCAGCAGTTCAGACAGGGGGCGGAACTATGGCTACACCTTC	CASSSDRGRNYGYTF
.	TRBD1	TRBJ1-3	TRBV6-5	TGTGCCAGCAGCGGACAGGGGCTTGCTGGAAACACCATATATTTT	CASSGQGLAGNTIYF
.	TRBD1	TRBJ2-7	TRBV5-6	TGTGCCAGCAGCTTAAGGACAGGGAAATACGAGCAGTACTTC	CASSLRTGKYEQYF
.	TRBD1	TRBJ1-1	TRBV10-2	TGCGCCAGCAGTGAGTGGGGACAGGGGCGTGGCACTGAAGCTTTCTTT	CASSEWGQGRGTEAFF
.	.	TRBJ1-2	TRBV18	TGTGCCAGCCGCTCCGGGGCCGACTATGGCTACACCTTC	CASRSGADYGYTF
.	.	TRBJ2-1	TRBV6-1	TGTGCCAGCAGTGGGGTACAATATGAGCAGTTCTTC	CASSGVQYEQFF
.	TRBD1	TRBJ1-1	TRBV5-1	TGCGCCAGCAGCCTGGGGACAGGGGCAAAGAACACTGAAGCTTTCTTT	CASSLGTGAKNTEAFF
.	.	TRBJ1-3	TRBV5-6	TGTGCCGCTCAAAGGGGAAACACCATATATTTT	CAAQRGNTIYF
.	.	TRBJ1-1	TRBV14	TGTGCCAGCAGCCAAGAATCAGGGCGGACTGAAGCTTTCTTT	CASSQESGRTEAFF
.	.	TRBJ1-5	TRBV7-2	TGTGCCAGCAGCTTGACTCCGTTGTATAATCAGCCCCAGCATTTT	CASSLTPLYNQPQHF
.	.	TRBJ2-7	TRBV2	TGTGCCAGCAGTTCCCAGGTCTACGAGCAGTACTTC	CASSSQVYEQYF
.	.	TRBJ1-1	TRBV5-1	TGCGCCAGCAGCTTGGATGCTAATTCGAACACTGAAGCTTTCTTT	CASSLDANSNTEAFF
.	TRBD2	TRBJ2-1	TRBV2	TGTGCCAGCAGAGTCTGGCTCCTAGCGGGAGGTTACAATGAGCAGTTCTTC	CASRVWLLAGGYNEQFF
.	.	TRBJ1-3	TRBV5-6	TGTGCCAGCAGCTTGGTCGGAAACACCATATATTTT	CASSLVGNTIYF